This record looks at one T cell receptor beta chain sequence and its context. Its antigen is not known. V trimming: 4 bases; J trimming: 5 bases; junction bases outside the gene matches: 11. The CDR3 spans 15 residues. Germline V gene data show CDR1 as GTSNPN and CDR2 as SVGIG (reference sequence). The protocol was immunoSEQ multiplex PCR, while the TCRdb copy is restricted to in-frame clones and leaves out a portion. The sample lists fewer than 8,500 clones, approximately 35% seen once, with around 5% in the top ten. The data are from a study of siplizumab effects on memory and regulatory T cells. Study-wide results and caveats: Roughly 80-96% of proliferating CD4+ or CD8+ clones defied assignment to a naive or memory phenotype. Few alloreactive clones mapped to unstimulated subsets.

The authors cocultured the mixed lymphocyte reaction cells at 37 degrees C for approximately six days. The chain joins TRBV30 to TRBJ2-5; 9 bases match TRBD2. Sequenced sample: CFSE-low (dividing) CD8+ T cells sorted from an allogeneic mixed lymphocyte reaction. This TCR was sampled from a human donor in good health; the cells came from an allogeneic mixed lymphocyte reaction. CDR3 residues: CAWNPGTSRSETQYF. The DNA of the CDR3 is TGTGCCTGGAACCCCGGGACTAGCAGGTCCGAGACCCAGTACTTC.